These T cell receptor beta chains were read from a single sample in a study of T cell repertoires in ileal Crohn's disease. TCRdb keeps only in-frame clones here, not all; method: immunoSEQ multiplex PCR. Found here are about 9,400 clones, roughly 78% of them singletons; the top ten hold roughly 18%. Sequences were obtained from ileal tissue. The receptors were sampled from an adult with Crohn's disease. CDR3s include the opening cysteine and the closing phenylalanine or tryptophan. A D gene is named only where the DNA matches it firmly. Part of the rows lack a size; the others show once, few, many or a class for expanded clones.

CDR3 length | J gene | D gene | clone size | V gene | CDR3 DNA | CDR3 protein
13 | TRBJ2-7 | - | - | TRBV11-3 | TGTGCCAGCAGCCACGGACAGACCTACGAGCAGTACTTC | CASSHGQTYEQYF
16 | TRBJ2-3 | TRBD2 | - | TRBV6-6 | TGTGCCAGCAGTTACGGCGGGGGGCTAAAGACAGATACGCAGTATTTT | CASSYGGGLKTDTQYF
16 | TRBJ2-4 | TRBD1 | - | TRBV27 | TGTGCCAGCAGTTCGGGACAGGGGATAGTGGGGAACATTCAGTACTTC | CASSSGQGIVGNIQYF
13 | TRBJ1-1 | TRBD1 | - | TRBV6-5 | TGTGCCAGCAGCGGACAGGGGGCAACTGAAGCTTTCTTT | CASSGQGATEAFF
13 | TRBJ2-7 | - | - | TRBV25-1 | TGTGCCAGCAGCTCTACCAACTCCTACGAGCAGTACTTC | CASSSTNSYEQYF
13 | TRBJ1-1 | - | few | TRBV5-1 | TGCGCCAGCAGCCACGGGGGGCCCACTGAAGCTTTCTTT | CASSHGGPTEAFF
16 | TRBJ2-5 | TRBD2 | once | TRBV27 | TGTGCCAGCAGTCCCCTTACTAGCGGGACTAAAGAGACCCAGTACTTC | CASSPLTSGTKETQYF
17 | TRBJ2-7 | TRBD2 | - | TRBV7-2 | TGTGCCAGCAGCATACTAGCGGGGACCTCAAAGATCTACGAGCAGTACTTC | CASSILAGTSKIYEQYF
13 | TRBJ2-5 | - | - | TRBV2 | TGTGCCAGCACCCAAAACAGGGAAGGGACCCAGTACTTC | CASTQNREGTQYF
17 | TRBJ2-1 | TRBD2 | - | TRBV4-1 | TGCGCCAGCAGCCTGCACGGGGGGGGCAACACCTACAATGAGCAGTTCTTC | CASSLHGGGNTYNEQFF
12 | TRBJ1-1 | - | - | TRBV23-1 | TGCGCCAGCAGTCACCCTAACACTGAAGCTTTCTTT | CASSHPNTEAFF
12 | TRBJ1-4 | - | few | TRBV25-1 | TGTGCCAGCAGTGAATCGAGTGAAAAACTGTTTTTT | CASSESSEKLFF
18 | TRBJ2-1 | TRBD2 | - | TRBV19 | TGTGCCAGTAGACTCTATCGTGGGACGGGCGGGGGGAGGAATGAGCAGTTCTTC | CASRLYRGTGGGRNEQFF
15 | TRBJ1-1 | TRBD1 | - | TRBV29-1 | TGCAGCGTCCTAAGGGGGACAGGGAAGAACACTGAAGCTTTCTTT | CSVLRGTGKNTEAFF
15 | TRBJ2-5 | - | - | TRBV9 | TGTGCCAGCAGCGTAGGGAGGGCCGGACTGGAGACCCAGTACTTC | CASSVGRAGLETQYF
15 | TRBJ2-5 | TRBD2 | - | TRBV4-3 | TGCGCCAGCAGCCAAGATGAACTAGCGGGACGTGAGCAGTACTTC | CASSQDELAGREQYF
13 | TRBJ2-5 | - | - | TRBV29-1 | TGCAGCGTTGAACCGACAGCCCAAGAGACCCAGTACTTC | CSVEPTAQETQYF
16 | TRBJ2-3 | TRBD2 | - | TRBV27 | TGTGCCAGCAGTTTTTTGAGCGGGGGGCGCCCAGATACGCAGTATTTT | CASSFLSGGRPDTQYF
15 | TRBJ2-1 | - | - | TRBV18 | TGTGCCAGCTCGCAAAGACTGAGCTCCTACAATGAGCAGTTCTTC | CASSQRLSSYNEQFF
15 | TRBJ1-1 | - | - | TRBV5-1 | TGCGCCAGCAGCGCACAGGAAACTATGAACACTGAAGCTTTCTTT | CASSAQETMNTEAFF
15 | TRBJ2-1 | - | - | TRBV4-1 | TGCGCCAGCAGCCAAGGGGACTGGGCGGGCAATGAGCAGTTCTTC | CASSQGDWAGNEQFF
13 | TRBJ1-2 | - | - | TRBV4-3 | TGCGCCAGCAGCCAAGGACAGAACTATGGCTACACCTTC | CASSQGQNYGYTF
12 | TRBJ2-3 | TRBD2 | - | TRBV14 | TGTGCCAGCAGCCCGGGAGGTGGTACGCAGTATTTT | CASSPGGGTQYF
15 | TRBJ2-6 | TRBD1 | - | TRBV7-6 | TGTGCCAGCACCAGGGGGTCGGGTGGGGCCAACGTCCTGACTTTC | CASTRGSGGANVLTF
15 | TRBJ2-7 | TRBD2 | - | TRBV7-2 | TGTGCCAGCAGCTTCACTAGCGGGGGGGCCTACGAGCAGTACTTC | CASSFTSGGAYEQYF
14 | TRBJ2-7 | - | once | TRBV6-5 | TGTGCCAGCAGTTTCGGGACACTCTCCTACGAGCAGTACTTC | CASSFGTLSYEQYF
14 | TRBJ2-2 | TRBD1 | few | TRBV28 | TGTGCCAGCAGTTGGGCAGGGGGCCCCGGGGAGCTGTTTTTT | CASSWAGGPGELFF
19 | TRBJ2-2 | TRBD2 | - | TRBV5-1 | TGCGCCAGCAGCTTGCTGGGACTAGCGGGAGGGCCGGGCACCGGGGAGCTGTTTTTT | CASSLLGLAGGPGTGELFF
14 | TRBJ1-5 | - | - | TRBV6-1 | TGTGCCAGCAGTGAGAAAACAGTCCGCCAGCCCCAGCATTTT | CASSEKTVRQPQHF
13 | TRBJ1-3 | TRBD1 | once | TRBV2 | TGTGCCAGCCGGACAGGTTCTGGAAACACCATATATTTT | CASRTGSGNTIYF
15 | TRBJ1-1 | - | - | TRBV19 | TGTGCCAGTAGCCCGTTACGGAGGGAAGGGACTGAAGCTTTCTTT | CASSPLRREGTEAFF
13 | TRBJ2-3 | - | once | TRBV9 | TGTGCCAGCAGCGTAGTTGGGGGCAATACGCAGTATTTT | CASSVVGGNTQYF
14 | TRBJ2-1 | - | - | TRBV5-8 | TGTGCCTACAGCCTCCGGACTGCTTTCAATGAGCAGTTCTTC | CAYSLRTAFNEQFF
14 | TRBJ2-2 | - | - | TRBV6-6 | TGTGCCAGCAGTTACTCTACAGGGTACGGGGAGCTGTTTTTT | CASSYSTGYGELFF
16 | TRBJ2-5 | TRBD2 | - | TRBV5-1 | TGCGCCAGCAGATCGACGGGACTAGCGGGGGGAGAGACCCAGTACTTC | CASRSTGLAGGETQYF
15 | TRBJ1-6 | TRBD1 | once | TRBV11-2 | TGTGCCAGCAGCTTTCAACGGGACAGCAATTCACCCCTCCACTTT | CASSFQRDSNSPLHF
15 | TRBJ1-4 | TRBD1 | - | TRBV13 | TGTGCCAGCAGCCTCGGACAGGTCGGTGCGGAAAAACTGTTTTTT | CASSLGQVGAEKLFF
12 | TRBJ2-4 | TRBD1 | - | TRBV28 | TGTGCCAGCAGTTTAGGACAGGGGAGGTCGTACTTC | CASSLGQGRSYF
11 | TRBJ1-2 | - | - | TRBV20-1 | TGCAGTGCAGTACAGAACTATGGCTACACCTTC | CSAVQNYGYTF
14 | TRBJ1-5 | - | - | TRBV5-6 | TGTGCCAGCAGCTTACAGGGTCGGGATCAGCCCCAGCATTTT | CASSLQGRDQPQHF
13 | TRBJ1-1 | - | - | TRBV19 | TGTGCCAGTAGTAAGAGGGTTGGGACTGAAGCTTTCTTT | CASSKRVGTEAFF
14 | TRBJ1-6 | TRBD1 | - | TRBV10-2 | TGCGCCAGCAGGACAGGGGCGACCAATTCACCCCTCCACTTT | CASRTGATNSPLHF
16 | TRBJ2-5 | TRBD1 | - | TRBV29-1 | TGCAGCGTTGAAGATTGGGACAGGGTACCCCAAGAGACCCAGTACTTC | CSVEDWDRVPQETQYF
16 | TRBJ2-1 | TRBD1 | once | TRBV5-1 | TGCGCCAGCAGCTACGGACAGGGGGGTACCTACAATGAGCAGTTCTTC | CASSYGQGGTYNEQFF
15 | TRBJ1-2 | - | - | TRBV11-2 | TGTGCCAGCAGCTTTGGGGAGGTGGGGGTACGCGGCTACACCTTC | CASSFGEVGVRGYTF
15 | TRBJ1-4 | TRBD1 | - | TRBV5-1 | TGCGCCAGCAGCCTGGGGGGACAGGGCTATGAAAAACTGTTTTTT | CASSLGGQGYEKLFF
12 | TRBJ2-7 | - | few | TRBV5-1 | TGCGCCAGCAGGGTGGGCCAAAGCGAGCAGTACTTC | CASRVGQSEQYF
15 | TRBJ2-5 | TRBD2 | - | TRBV4-3 | TGCGCCAGCAGCCAAATGGGACTAGCTCAAGAGACCCAGTACTTC | CASSQMGLAQETQYF
15 | TRBJ1-1 | - | - | TRBV5-4 | TGTGCCAGCAGCGTCTCAGGGGCAGGTTATCCTGAAGCTTTCTTT | CASSVSGAGYPEAFF
17 | TRBJ2-5 | TRBD1 | - | TRBV4-3 | TGCGCCAGCAGCCAAGATTTGGGGGCAGGGGGCGTAGAGACCCAGTACTTC | CASSQDLGAGGVETQYF
16 | TRBJ2-7 | TRBD1 | - | TRBV6-1 | TGTGCCAGCAGTGGGGGACAGGGGGCAAGCCGTTCGATGCAGTACTTC | CASSGGQGASRSMQYF
16 | TRBJ2-1 | TRBD2 | - | TRBV7-6 | TGTGCCAGCAGCTTAGCGGAGCGGGGCCCAAACAATGAGCAGTTCTTC | CASSLAERGPNNEQFF
16 | TRBJ1-5 | - | - | TRBV7-2 | TGTGCCAGCAGCTTGGGATCCGGGAAGGGCAATCAGCCCCAGCATTTT | CASSLGSGKGNQPQHF
14 | TRBJ1-5 | - | - | TRBV2 | TGTGCCAGCAGGGCTCAGATTAGCAATCAGCCCCAGCATTTT | CASRAQISNQPQHF